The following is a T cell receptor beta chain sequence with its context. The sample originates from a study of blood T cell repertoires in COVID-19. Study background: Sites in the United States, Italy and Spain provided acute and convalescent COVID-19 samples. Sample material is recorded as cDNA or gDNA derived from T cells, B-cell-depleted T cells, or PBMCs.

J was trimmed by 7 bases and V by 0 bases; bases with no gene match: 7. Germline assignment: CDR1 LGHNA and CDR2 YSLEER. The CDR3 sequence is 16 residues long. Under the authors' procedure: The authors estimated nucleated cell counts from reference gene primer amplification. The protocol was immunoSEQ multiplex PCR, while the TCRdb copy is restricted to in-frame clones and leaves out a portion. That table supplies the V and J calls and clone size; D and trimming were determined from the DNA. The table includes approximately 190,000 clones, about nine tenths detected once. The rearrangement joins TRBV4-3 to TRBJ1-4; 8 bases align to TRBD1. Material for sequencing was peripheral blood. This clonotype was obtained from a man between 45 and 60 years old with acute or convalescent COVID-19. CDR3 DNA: TGCGCCAGCAGCCAAGATTTCGGGACAGGATTTGAAAAACTGTTTTTT. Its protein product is CASSQDFGTGFEKLFF.